These 21 T cell receptor beta chains originate from one sample sequenced in a study of shared T cell receptors in the human thymus. Sequenced by immunoSEQ multiplex PCR; TCRdb stores in-frame clones only, minus some. The repertoire includes hundreds of thousands of clones, 70% to 90% of them detected once, and around 0.0099% sits in the top ten. The sample was also reused in another study, on human thymus T cells.

The material sequenced was thymocytes. These receptors all stem from a boy under two years old with a congenital heart defect.

V usage is TRBV5-6 and J usage is TRBJ2-1; TRBD2 aligns across 16 bases. The CDR3 length is 19 residues. Germline values: CDR1 SGHDT, CDR2 YYEEEE. The V and J ends lost 4 bases and 6 bases, in that order; junction bases with no gene match: 13. CDR3 in amino acids: CASSEGTGTSGRVGNEQFF. The CDR3 DNA is TGTGCCAGCAGCGAGGGGACCGGGACTAGCGGGAGGGTAGGCAATGAGCAGTTCTTC.

This rearrangement joins TRBV27 to TRBJ1-5; 9 bases are shared with TRBD1. The V gene's germline CDR1 is MNHEY and CDR2 SMNVEV (reference sequence). The V segment lost 5 bases and the J segment 7 bases; nucleotides outside the gene matches: 9. The CDR3 has 15 amino acids. The CDR3 bases are TGTGCCAGCAGTCCGCGGGACAGGGAGGGACAGCCCCAGCATTTT. Its protein product is CASSPRDREGQPQHF.

V gene TRBV28 combines with J gene TRBJ1-5; D perhaps matches TRBD1 (6 bases). V lost 3 bases and J lost 0, with 9 bases in between. The CDR3 is 15 residues long. Germline loops: CDR1 MDHEN, CDR2 SYDVKM. CDR3 protein: CASSLNRDSNQPQHF. The DNA of the CDR3 is TGTGCCAGCAGTTTGAACAGGGATAGCAATCAGCCCCAGCATTTT.

The chain links TRBV5-4 to TRBJ1-2, with D uncertain. The germline gives CDR1 SGHNT, CDR2 YYREEE (reference sequence). V lost 2 bases and J lost 3, with 8 bases in between. The CDR3 runs 13 residues. The CDR3 DNA reads TGTGCCAGCAGCTTAGATCTAGACTATGGCTACACCTTC. It translates to CASSLDLDYGYTF.

For this clone: This same CDR3 is encoded by further DNA sequences in the sample. The rearrangement uses TRBV5-1 and TRBJ2-1, with 9 bases fitting TRBD2. CDR1 is SGHRS and CDR2 is YFSETQ in the germline V gene. V trimming: 0 bases; J trimming: 4 bases; junction bases outside the gene matches: 2. CDR3 length: 15 amino acids. This CDR3 reads CASSLGLAGYNEQFF. As DNA, the CDR3 is TGCGCCAGCAGCTTGGGGCTAGCGGGATACAATGAGCAGTTCTTC.

This clone was found once. V usage is TRBV5-1 and J usage is TRBJ2-2, with TRBD2 matching over 14 bases. This CDR3 comprises 20 residues. Trimming removed 4 bases from V and 3 bases from J; junction bases left unmatched: 14. Germline V gene lookup returns CDR1 SGHRS and CDR2 YFSETQ. The CDR3 sequence: CASSVRRLAGGWIDTGELFF. The DNA for the CDR3 is TGCGCCAGCAGCGTAAGGCGACTAGCGGGAGGGTGGATTGACACCGGGGAGCTGTTTTTT.

The V call is TRBV4-3, the J call TRBJ2-5, with D maybe TRBD2 (5 bases). Germline assignment: CDR1 LGHNA and CDR2 YSLEER. CDR3 length: 13 residues. The germline V and J ends were trimmed by 0 bases and 5 bases, with 7 bases remaining between them. CDR3 DNA: TGCGCCAGCAGCCAAGAGTGGAGGGAGACCCAGTACTTC. Residues: CASSQEWRETQYF.

The CDR3 reads CASSIGKDRGLHTEAFF. CDR3 nucleotide sequence: TGTGCCAGTAGTATAGGGAAGGACAGGGGCTTACACACTGAAGCTTTCTTT. The V gene is TRBV19, the J gene TRBJ1-1, with 9 positions matching TRBD1. The CDR3 loop spans 17 amino acids. CDR1 LNHDA and CDR2 SQIVND come from the germline V gene (reference sequence). Trimming at V came to 1 base and at J to 3 bases, leaving 9 bases not matched to a gene.

The chain joins TRBV28 to TRBJ2-1; TRBD2 matches at 14 bases. Trimming cost V 4 bases and J 5 bases; bases outside gene matches: 7. Looked up from germline, CDR1 is MDHEN and CDR2 is SYDVKM. CDR3 length equals 17 residues. The CDR3: CASSSGLAGAFNNEQFF. Here the CDR3 DNA reads TGTGCCAGCAGTTCGGGACTAGCGGGAGCCTTTAACAATGAGCAGTTCTTC.

The V gene is TRBV11-2, the J gene TRBJ2-7; 13 bases map to TRBD2. Germline CDR1 reads SGHAT; CDR2 reads FQNNGV. The CDR3 spans 17 residues. The ends lost 4 bases at V and 5 bases at J; junction bases unmatched: 11. The CDR3 bases are TGTGCCAGCAGCTCCTATCGGACTAGCGGGAGTCTAAACGAGCAGTACTTC. Translating gives CASSSYRTSGSLNEQYF. Using reference TRBV11-2 and TRBJ2-7 for the parts outside the CDR3, the full variable domain is EAGVAQSPRYKIIEKRQSVAFWCNPISGHATLYWYQQILGQGPKLLIQFQNNGVVDDSQLPKDRFSAERLKGVDSTLKIQPAKLEDSAVYLCASSSYRTSGSLNEQYFGPGTRLTVT.

The J gene is TRBJ1-1, the V gene TRBV5-4; tentatively, D is TRBD1 (6 bases). The germline gives CDR1 SGHNT, CDR2 YYREEE (reference sequence). The CDR3 length is 14 residues. V dropped 2 bases and J dropped 4 bases, with 12 bases sitting between them. DNA for the CDR3: TGTGCCAGCAGCTTTAAGACAGGATTCACTGAAGCTTTCTTT. Protein: CASSFKTGFTEAFF.

The rearrangement links TRBV7-9 to TRBJ2-7; 15 bases match TRBD2. The V gene end was trimmed by 3 bases and the J gene end by 3 bases; junction bases not matched to a gene: 9. Per germline, CDR1 SEHNR and CDR2 FQNEAQ (reference sequence). The CDR3 is 18 residues long. The CDR3 loop is CASSFYGLAGGLGYEQYF. The CDR3 nucleotides read TGTGCCAGCAGCTTCTATGGACTAGCGGGAGGGCTGGGCTACGAGCAGTACTTC.

V is TRBV27 and J is TRBJ1-4, with D unclear. Germline loops: CDR1 MNHEY, CDR2 SMNVEV (reference sequence). V lost 5 bases, J lost 3 bases, and 13 bases lay in between. This CDR3 is 15 amino acids long. Written as DNA, the CDR3 is TGTGCCAGCAGTGCCTCAGTAGCTGCTAATGAAAAACTGTTTTTT. The encoded protein is CASSASVAANEKLFF.

This clone was observed a handful of times. V gene TRBV18 combines with J gene TRBJ2-4; 8 nucleotides line up with TRBD1. Germline V gene sequence: CDR1 KGHSH, CDR2 LQKENI. The CDR3 sequence is 14 residues long. J gave up 6 bases and V 6 bases, and 7 bases lay outside the gene matches. The CDR3 loop is CASSHTGGGNIQYF. The CDR3 DNA reads TGTGCCAGCTCGCATACAGGGGGTGGAAACATTCAGTACTTC.

The rearrangement links TRBV28 to TRBJ2-2; D possibly corresponds to TRBD2 (6 bases). Germline assignment: CDR1 MDHEN and CDR2 SYDVKM. The CDR3 spans 14 residues. Trimming removed 8 bases at V and 11 bases at J, with 21 bases between. In nucleotides, the CDR3 is TGTGCCAGCCAGGGACGGAGGGCGGGCGCAGAGCTGTTTTTT. Its protein product is CASQGRRAGAELFF.

This chain joins TRBV30 and TRBJ2-3, with D maybe TRBD1 (6 bases). The length of the CDR3 is 16 residues. Trimming removed 2 bases at V and 1 base at J, with 16 bases between. The germline CDR1 and CDR2 sequences are GTSNPN and SVGIG (reference sequence). CDR3 residues: CAWSYWDTNCTDTQYF. In nucleotides, the CDR3 is TGTGCCTGGAGTTACTGGGACACGAATTGCACAGATACGCAGTATTTT.

The gene calls are TRBV27 and TRBJ2-1; maybe TRBD2 (6 bases). CDR1 MNHEY and CDR2 SMNVEV come from the germline V gene (reference sequence). The CDR3 has 12 amino acids. Trimming took 9 bases from V and 6 from J, leaving 12 bases between them. CDR3 sequence: CARPGLTNEQFF. The CDR3 nucleotides read TGTGCCAGACCGGGACTCACCAATGAGCAGTTCTTC.

The chain is built from TRBV7-2 and TRBJ2-3; 7 bases match TRBD2. The CDR3 length is 15 residues. The J segment lost 2 bases and the V segment lost 3 bases, leaving 5 bases of the junction unmatched. CDR1 and CDR2 (germline): SGHTA, FQGNSA. CDR3 sequence (DNA): TGTGCCAGCAGCTTGGCGGGGGTACTCACAGATACGCAGTATTTT. Residues: CASSLAGVLTDTQYF.

The chain joins TRBV7-9 to TRBJ2-7, with 7 bases that match TRBD1. Germline CDR1 reads SEHNR; CDR2 reads FQNEAQ (reference sequence). This CDR3 spans 13 amino acids. With 6 bases clipped from V and 4 bases from J, the junction kept 6 bases outside the gene matches. CDR3 amino acids: CASRSGTEYEQYF. DNA for the CDR3: TGTGCCAGCAGATCCGGGACAGAGTACGAGCAGTACTTC.

The V gene is TRBV11-3, the J gene TRBJ2-3; D not resolved. V lost 7 bases and J 4 bases, leaving 9 bases between the germline ends. This CDR3 is built from 12 residues. Germline CDR1 SGHNT, CDR2 YENEEA. CDR3 coding DNA: TGTGCCAGCACCGTATCCGCAGATACGCAGTATTTT. It is translated as CASTVSADTQYF.

This chain uses TRBV9 with TRBJ1-4; D remains unclear. The CDR3 sequence is 13 residues long. V was pared by 0 bases and J by 8 bases, with 8 bases between. Per germline, CDR1 SGDLS and CDR2 YYNGEE. CDR3 coding DNA: TGTGCCAGCAGCGTAGGTCGAGAAGAAAAACTGTTTTTT. It is translated as CASSVGREEKLFF.